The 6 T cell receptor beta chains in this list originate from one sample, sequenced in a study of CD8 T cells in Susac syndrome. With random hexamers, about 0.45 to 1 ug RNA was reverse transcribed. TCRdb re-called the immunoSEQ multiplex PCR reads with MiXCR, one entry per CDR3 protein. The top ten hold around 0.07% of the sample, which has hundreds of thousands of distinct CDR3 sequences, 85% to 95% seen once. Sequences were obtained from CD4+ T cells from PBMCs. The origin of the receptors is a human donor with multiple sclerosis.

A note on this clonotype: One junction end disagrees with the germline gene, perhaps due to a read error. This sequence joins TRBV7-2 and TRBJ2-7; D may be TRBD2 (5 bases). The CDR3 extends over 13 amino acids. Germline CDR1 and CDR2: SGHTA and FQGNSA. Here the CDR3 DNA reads TGTGCCAGCAGCTTAGGAGATCTTCAGGCTCAGCGGTTC. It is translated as CASSLGDLQAQRF. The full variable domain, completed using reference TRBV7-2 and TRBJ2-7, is GAGVSQSPSNKVTEKGKDVELRCDPISGHTALYWYRQSLGQGLEFLIYFQGNSAPDKSGLPSDRFSAERTGGSVSTLTIQRTQQEDSAVYLCASSLGDLQAQRFGPGTRLTVT.

CDR3 sequence: CASSSRDRAVETQYF. The CDR3 DNA reads as TGTGCCAGCAGCTCGCGGGACAGGGCCGTAGAGACCCAGTACTTC. The chain joins TRBV7-8 to TRBJ2-5, with 9 positions matching TRBD1. CDR1 is SGHVS and CDR2 is FQNEAQ in the germline V gene. Trimming removed 4 bases from V and 4 bases from J; junction bases left unmatched: 7. The CDR3 length is 15 residues.

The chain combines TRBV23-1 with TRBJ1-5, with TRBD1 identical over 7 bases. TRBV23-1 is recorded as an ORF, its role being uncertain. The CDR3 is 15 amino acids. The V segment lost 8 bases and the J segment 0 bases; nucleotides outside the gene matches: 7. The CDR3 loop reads CASPGQTFSNQPQHF. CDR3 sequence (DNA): TGCGCCAGCCCGGGACAGACCTTTAGCAATCAGCCCCAGCATTTT.

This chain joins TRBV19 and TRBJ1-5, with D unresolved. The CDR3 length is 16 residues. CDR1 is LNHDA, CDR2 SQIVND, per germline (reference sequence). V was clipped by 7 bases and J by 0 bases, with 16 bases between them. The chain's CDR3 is CASTSGQAYSNQPQHF. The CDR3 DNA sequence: TGTGCCAGTACGAGCGGCCAGGCTTATAGCAATCAGCCCCAGCATTTT.

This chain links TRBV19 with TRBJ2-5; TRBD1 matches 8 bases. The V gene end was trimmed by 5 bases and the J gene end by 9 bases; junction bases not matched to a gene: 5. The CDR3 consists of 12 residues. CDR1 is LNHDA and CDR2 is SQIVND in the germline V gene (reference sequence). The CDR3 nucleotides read TGTGCCAGTAGTCCCCCACAGGGGGCCCAGTACTTC. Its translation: CASSPPQGAQYF.

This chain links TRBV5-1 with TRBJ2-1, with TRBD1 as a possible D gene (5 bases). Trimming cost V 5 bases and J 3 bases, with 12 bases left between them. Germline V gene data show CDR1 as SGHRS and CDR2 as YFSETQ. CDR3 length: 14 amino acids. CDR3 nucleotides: TGCGCCAGCAGTAGGCGGCAGGGCTACAATGAGCAGTTCTTC. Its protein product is CASSRRQGYNEQFF.